This is a list of T cell receptor beta chains from one sample in a study of shared clonotypes between healthy human individuals. Only in-frame clones appear in the TCRdb table, and some are missing; sequencing was by immunoSEQ multiplex PCR. The sample records about 1 million clones, around 74% being singletons. Sequenced: memory CD4+ T cells sorted from blood. These receptors all stem from a man between 18 and 35 years old in good health. CDR3s include the opening cysteine and the closing phenylalanine or tryptophan. Fields, in order: clone size, J gene, D gene, V gene, CDR3 protein, CDR3 DNA. The D gene is left open where the match is weak. Size is omitted from some rows. Given values are once, few, many or a class for expanded clones.

. TRBJ1-5 . TRBV4-3 CASSQEAGRLEQPQHF TGCGCCAGCAGCCAAGAGGCGGGGCGCTTGGAACAGCCCCAGCATTTT
few TRBJ2-2 . TRBV11-2 CASSLDSRGSRANTGELFF TGTGCCAGCAGCTTAGATTCCAGGGGAAGTAGGGCGAACACCGGGGAGCTGTTTTTT
. TRBJ1-5 . TRBV6-5 CASRDNQPQHF TGTGCCAGCAGAGATAATCAGCCCCAGCATTTT
. TRBJ2-5 . TRBV5-1 CASSLLPSQETQYF TGCGCCAGCAGCTTGTTGCCAAGCCAAGAGACCCAGTACTTC
few TRBJ1-5 . TRBV19 CASTDIGNQPQHF TGTGCCAGTACAGATATCGGCAATCAGCCCCAGCATTTT
. TRBJ2-5 . TRBV6-5 CASSYGRLQETQYF TGTGCCAGCAGTTACGGACGTCTCCAAGAGACCCAGTACTTC
. TRBJ2-3 TRBD2 TRBV7-2 CANSPSAVAGADTQYF TGTGCCAATAGCCCCTCAGCGGTAGCGGGGGCCGATACGCAGTATTTT
few TRBJ2-6 . TRBV30 CACFNGANVLTF TGTGCCTGCTTTAATGGGGCCAACGTCCTGACTTTC
. TRBJ2-7 . TRBV19 CASSMIRPRTLWVPQEQYF TGTGCCAGTAGTATGATTCGGCCCCGGACGTTGTGGGTACCCCAGGAGCAGTACTTC
. TRBJ2-5 . TRBV7-9 CASSSEGETQYF TGTGCCAGCAGCTCGGAGGGGGAGACCCAGTACTTC
. TRBJ1-2 . TRBV6-6 CASSADTFNYGYTF TGTGCCAGCAGCGCGGACACATTTAACTATGGCTACACCTTC
few TRBJ1-1 TRBD1 TRBV6-5 CASRNDRGLEAFF TGTGCCAGCAGAAACGACAGGGGGCTAGAAGCTTTCTTT
few TRBJ2-5 . TRBV19 CATRGGETQYF TGTGCCACCAGAGGGGGAGAGACCCAGTACTTC
. TRBJ1-1 . TRBV6-5 CASSYESGALTEAFF TGTGCCAGCAGTTACGAATCGGGGGCTTTAACTGAAGCTTTCTTT
. TRBJ1-4 . TRBV10-1 CASSESGVSREKLFF TGCGCCAGCAGTGAGTCGGGAGTGTCGAGGGAAAAACTGTTTTTT
. TRBJ2-1 . TRBV5-1 CASSFSDASYNEQFF TGCGCCAGCAGCTTCTCCGACGCCTCCTACAATGAGCAGTTCTTC
. TRBJ2-5 . TRBV7-9 CASSYPTSETQYF TGTGCCAGCAGCTATCCTACCTCGGAGACCCAGTACTTC
. TRBJ1-2 TRBD1 TRBV29-1 CSTQTGLGYTF TGCAGCACCCAGACAGGGTTAGGCTACACCTTC
few TRBJ1-5 TRBD1 TRBV19 CASSSGQHSNQPQHF TGTGCCAGTAGTTCGGGACAGCATAGCAATCAGCCCCAGCATTTT
few TRBJ2-5 TRBD1 TRBV10-3 CAISLTGSETQYF TGTGCCATCAGCTTGACAGGGTCGGAGACCCAGTACTTC
. TRBJ1-4 . TRBV5-1 CASSTGSEGEKLFF TGCGCCAGCAGCACTGGGTCCGAGGGGGAAAAACTGTTTTTT
. TRBJ1-5 TRBD1 TRBV29-1 CSVATGAPGNQPQHF TGCAGCGTCGCGACAGGGGCGCCAGGTAATCAGCCCCAGCATTTT
. TRBJ2-5 TRBD2 TRBV5-4 CASSRVGGATQETQYF TGTGCCAGCAGCCGGGTCGGGGGGGCGACCCAAGAGACCCAGTACTTC
few TRBJ2-7 TRBD1 TRBV5-1 CASSTRDRAYEQYF TGCGCCAGCAGCACCCGGGACAGGGCCTACGAGCAGTACTTC
. TRBJ2-7 . TRBV28 CASFRGPPYEQYF TGTGCCAGCTTCAGGGGACCCCCCTACGAGCAGTACTTC
. TRBJ1-2 TRBD1 TRBV6-1 CASRGGTALYGYTF TGTGCCAGCAGAGGAGGGACAGCTCTCTATGGCTACACCTTC
. TRBJ1-6 TRBD1 TRBV19 CASRPGQGASPLHF TGTGCCAGTAGGCCGGGACAGGGGGCTTCACCCCTCCACTTT
. TRBJ2-3 . TRBV14 CASSQGWGTADTQYF TGTGCCAGCAGCCAGGGGTGGGGGACCGCAGATACGCAGTATTTT
. TRBJ2-1 . TRBV10-2 CATIGRVWETYNEQFF TGCGCCACGATAGGTAGGGTGTGGGAAACCTACAATGAGCAGTTCTTC
. TRBJ2-7 . TRBV7-2 CASSLGLVSEQYF TGTGCCAGCAGCTTAGGGCTAGTCTCCGAGCAGTACTTC
. TRBJ1-5 . TRBV10-3 CAISESPPQPQHF TGTGCCATCAGTGAGAGTCCCCCCCAGCCCCAGCATTTT
few TRBJ2-3 TRBD2 TRBV2 CASSDGGGRAADTQYF TGTGCCAGCAGTGACGGGGGCGGGAGGGCCGCGGATACGCAGTATTTT
. TRBJ2-1 TRBD1 TRBV5-4 CASTRQGNNEQFF TGTGCCAGCACCCGACAGGGAAACAATGAGCAGTTCTTC
. TRBJ2-7 . TRBV10-3 CAISGGGTPPYEQYF TGTGCCATCAGTGGAGGAGGGACTCCTCCCTACGAGCAGTACTTC
once TRBJ2-1 TRBD2 TRBV4-3 CASSRTSVSYNEQFF TGCGCCAGCAGCCGGACTAGCGTATCCTACAATGAGCAGTTCTTC
. TRBJ2-7 TRBD2 TRBV27 CASSTGLAGARQYF TGTGCCAGCAGTACCGGACTAGCGGGGGCCCGCCAGTACTTC
few TRBJ1-1 . TRBV20-1 CSAKRNTEAFF TGCAGTGCTAAACGTAACACTGAAGCTTTCTTT
few TRBJ1-2 . TRBV7-8 CASSFGTEYGYTF TGTGCCAGCAGCTTTGGAACCGAGTATGGCTACACCTTC
. TRBJ2-7 . TRBV5-8 CASSPSRDRPYEQYF TGTGCCAGCAGCCCCAGCCGAGACAGGCCATACGAGCAGTACTTC
. TRBJ2-2 TRBD1 TRBV5-6 CASSAGTGGRPGELFF TGTGCCAGCAGCGCCGGGACAGGGGGGCGACCCGGGGAGCTGTTTTTT
. TRBJ1-5 . TRBV4-3 CASSPPTDSLNQPQHF TGCGCCAGCAGCCCTCCGACTGACAGTTTAAATCAGCCCCAGCATTTT
. TRBJ1-1 . TRBV19 CASSIGLQGMNTEAFF TGTGCCAGTAGTATCGGTCTTCAGGGGATGAACACTGAAGCTTTCTTT
few TRBJ1-1 . TRBV20-1 CSAKPDTEAFF TGCAGTGCTAAGCCGGACACTGAAGCTTTCTTT
. TRBJ2-1 TRBD2 TRBV5-1 CASSPLAGSYNEQFF TGCGCCAGCAGCCCCCTAGCGGGATCCTACAATGAGCAGTTCTTC
. TRBJ2-7 TRBD1 TRBV2 CASRVGTGPGEQYF TGTGCCAGCAGGGTAGGGACAGGGCCTGGCGAGCAGTACTTC
. TRBJ2-3 . TRBV6-1 CASMVVGTDTQYF TGTGCCAGCATGGTAGTTGGTACAGATACGCAGTATTTT
once TRBJ1-3 . TRBV7-9 CASSPSGSSGNTIYF TGTGCCAGCAGCCCTAGCGGGAGCTCTGGAAACACCATATATTTT
few TRBJ1-1 . TRBV6-6 CASTQLENTEAFF TGTGCCAGCACCCAACTTGAGAACACTGAAGCTTTCTTT
. TRBJ1-1 . TRBV14 CASSQDGRVAAFF TGTGCCAGCAGCCAAGATGGGAGGGTAGCGGCTTTCTTT
few TRBJ1-1 . TRBV20-1 CSAPFGFEAFF TGCAGTGCTCCTTTTGGGTTTGAAGCTTTCTTT
. TRBJ2-5 . TRBV5-1 CASSPRGAGETQYF TGCGCCAGCAGCCCCCGAGGGGCGGGGGAGACCCAGTACTTC
few TRBJ2-1 . TRBV19 CASSKEGSFRPSEQFF TGTGCCAGTAGTAAGGAGGGGAGTTTTCGACCGAGTGAGCAGTTCTTC
. TRBJ2-1 TRBD2 TRBV30 CAWRKPRTSFYNEQFF TGTGCCTGGAGAAAGCCCAGGACTAGCTTCTACAATGAGCAGTTCTTC
. TRBJ2-1 TRBD2 TRBV30 CAWGDRYGTSIYNEQFF TGTGCCTGGGGCGACCGTTATGGGACTAGCATCTACAATGAGCAGTTCTTC
once TRBJ1-5 . TRBV6-4 CASSDLGGRGQPQHF TGTGCCAGCAGTGACCTCGGGGGCCGCGGGCAGCCCCAGCATTTT
. TRBJ2-2 . TRBV7-5 CARSSGELFF TGTGCCAGAAGCTCTGGGGAGCTGTTTTTT
. TRBJ1-4 . TRBV6-1 CASRDGNLEKLFF TGTGCCAGCAGGGACGGAAATTTAGAAAAACTGTTTTTT
. TRBJ2-1 TRBD2 TRBV9 CASAQAAGDWMNEQFF TGTGCCAGCGCCCAGGCAGCGGGAGATTGGATGAATGAGCAGTTCTTC
. TRBJ2-5 . TRBV5-4 CASSLGSVEETQYF TGTGCCAGCAGCTTGGGTAGCGTGGAAGAGACCCAGTACTTC
. TRBJ2-2 TRBD2 TRBV5-4 CASSLGLAGGNTGELFF TGTGCCAGCAGCTTGGGACTAGCGGGGGGGAACACCGGGGAGCTGTTTTTT